In its sample, the clone carrying this TCR beta chain was seen a few times. Germline is not matched at one junction end, which may reflect a read error. Libraries of TCR beta came from iRepertoire HTBI primers plus Arm-PCR of CDR3 regions. A single record per CDR3 protein comes from TCRdb applying MiXCR to the multiplex PCR reads. The sample includes about 620,000 distinct CDR3 sequences, under 20% of them seen just once. This sample's time point: newly diagnosed GD, antithyroid drugs for less than 3 months. Following extraction of RNA from PBMCs, that RNA was used to make the TCR library. This sample is part of a study of regulatory T cells in long-lasting Graves disease. Germline V gene sequence: CDR1 SQVTM, CDR2 ANQGSEA. The CDR3 is 14 residues long. These same records also appear under a second study, on T cells in Graves' hyperthyroidism and ophthalmopathy.

The sequence came from a woman aged 25-40 years with Graves disease. The source material was peripheral blood mononuclear cells (PBMCs), sampled at new diagnosis, from a patient treated with antithyroid drugs. The J gene is TRBJ2-1, the V gene TRBV29-1; 7 nucleotides agree with TRBD2. CDR3: CSSLGGRVYNEQSF. The CDR3 nucleotides are TGCAGCTCCCTGGGCGGGAGAGTGTACAATGAGCAGTCCTTC.